Listed below are T cell receptor beta chains from one sample, sequenced in a study of blood T cell repertoires in COVID-19. Here immunoSEQ multiplex PCR was the method, and the copy in TCRdb shows in-frame clones only, minus some. In the table there are a few hundred thousand clones, roughly 87% of which are singletons. The sample taken for sequencing was PBMCs or T cells enriched from blood (not recorded which). These receptors came from a woman in her thirties who had recovered from COVID-19. Each CDR3 is given with its conserved first and last residue. Each record gives: clone size, J gene, V gene, D gene, CDR3 protein, CDR3 DNA. The D gene is left open where the match is weak. Rows may omit the clone size; those that give it use once, few, many or a size class.

>-|TRBJ1-2|TRBV25-1|TRBD1
CASSEYITGANYGYTF
TGTGCCAGCAGTGAATATATAACAGGGGCTAACTATGGCTACACCTTC
>-|TRBJ1-1|TRBV6-4|-
CASSDGGPRQAFF
TGTGCCAGCAGTGACGGCGGCCCAAGGCAAGCTTTCTTT
>-|TRBJ2-2|TRBV15|-
CATSRVRDTGELFF
TGTGCCACCAGCAGAGTCAGGGACACCGGGGAGCTGTTTTTT
>-|TRBJ1-2|TRBV5-4|-
CASSLGEANYGYTF
TGTGCCAGCAGCTTGGGGGAGGCTAACTATGGCTACACCTTC
>-|TRBJ1-4|TRBV5-6|-
CASSLGRFNEKLFF
TGTGCCAGCAGCTTGGGCAGATTTAATGAAAAACTGTTTTTT
>-|TRBJ1-1|TRBV6-6|TRBD1
CASSGATGDTEAFF
TGTGCCAGCAGTGGAGCTACAGGGGACACTGAAGCTTTCTTT
>-|TRBJ1-4|TRBV28|TRBD1
CASREGTGHEKLFF
TGTGCCAGCCGAGAAGGGACAGGGCATGAAAAACTGTTTTTT
>-|TRBJ1-1|TRBV14|-
CASSQVAANTEAFF
TGTGCCAGCAGCCAAGTCGCGGCGAACACTGAAGCTTTCTTT
>few|TRBJ2-1|TRBV13|TRBD2
CASSSARLAEEYNEQFF
TGTGCCAGCAGCTCAGCCAGACTAGCGGAAGAGTACAATGAGCAGTTCTTC
>-|TRBJ1-3|TRBV5-4|-
CASSLEPGSPLSGNTIYF
TGTGCCAGCAGCTTGGAGCCTGGTAGTCCGCTCTCTGGAAACACCATATATTTT
>-|TRBJ1-2|TRBV2|-
CASRTLLVDGYTF
TGTGCCAGCCGGACTTTGTTGGTCGATGGCTACACCTTC
>-|TRBJ2-2|TRBV6-5|-
CASSYPKNTGELFF
TGTGCCAGCAGTTACCCCAAGAACACCGGGGAGCTGTTTTTT
>-|TRBJ1-5|TRBV19|TRBD1
CASSIGTGGYQPQHF
TGTGCCAGTAGTATCGGGACAGGGGGATATCAGCCCCAGCATTTT
>once|TRBJ2-3|TRBV2|TRBD2
CASSREGSDTQYF
TGTGCCAGCAGCCGGGAGGGCTCAGATACGCAGTATTTT
>-|TRBJ2-3|TRBV9|TRBD2
CASSVSGREGHGGTDTQYF
TGTGCCAGCAGCGTAAGCGGGCGGGAGGGCCACGGGGGGACAGATACGCAGTATTTT
>-|TRBJ2-7|TRBV7-2|TRBD2
CASSFGLASYEQYF
TGTGCCAGCAGCTTTGGACTAGCCTCCTACGAGCAGTACTTC
>-|TRBJ2-2|TRBV10-2|TRBD1
CASSEGTGYAGELFF
TGCGCCAGCAGTGAAGGGACAGGGTACGCCGGGGAGCTGTTTTTT
>few|TRBJ2-7|TRBV28|-
CASSLASLNPGEQYF
TGTGCCAGCAGTTTAGCTAGCCTTAACCCGGGTGAGCAGTACTTC
>-|TRBJ1-5|TRBV5-5|TRBD1
CASSSTTGTNQPQHF
TGTGCCAGCAGCTCCACGACAGGGACGAATCAGCCCCAGCATTTT
>-|TRBJ2-1|TRBV3-1/TRBV3-2|-
CASSQSSQGEQFF
TGTGCCAGCAGCCAATCCTCACAGGGTGAGCAGTTCTTC
>once|TRBJ2-6|TRBV7-8|TRBD1
CASSLAQGAVGYGANVLTF
TGTGCCAGCAGCTTAGCACAGGGGGCAGTAGGCTATGGGGCCAACGTCCTGACTTTC
>-|TRBJ2-3|TRBV15|TRBD1
CATSRGQGATDTQYF
TGTGCCACCAGCAGAGGACAGGGGGCAACAGATACGCAGTATTTT
>-|TRBJ2-6|TRBV18|TRBD2
CASSPGLAETSGANVLTF
TGTGCCAGCTCACCAGGGCTAGCGGAGACGTCTGGGGCCAACGTCCTGACTTTC
>-|TRBJ1-2|TRBV28|TRBD1
CASSFEGAGYTF
TGTGCCAGCAGTTTTGAGGGGGCGGGCTACACCTTC
>-|TRBJ1-1|TRBV6-5|-
CASSYSLKLPGTEAFF
TGTGCCAGCAGTTACTCGTTGAAACTGCCGGGCACTGAAGCTTTCTTT
>-|TRBJ2-6|TRBV19|-
CASGSSGANVLTF
TGTGCCAGTGGGAGCTCTGGGGCCAACGTCCTGACTTTC
>once|TRBJ2-5|TRBV10-3|-
CAISESGGNRETQYF
TGTGCCATCAGTGAGTCAGGGGGTAATCGAGAGACCCAGTACTTC
>-|TRBJ2-7|TRBV3-1/TRBV3-2|-
CASSPIRSQAGTTYEQYF
TGTGCCAGCAGCCCCATCAGAAGCCAAGCGGGGACAACCTACGAGCAGTACTTC
>few|TRBJ2-3|TRBV24-1|TRBD1
CATGTGGADTQYF
TGTGCCACCGGGACAGGGGGGGCAGATACGCAGTATTTT
>-|TRBJ1-1|TRBV9|TRBD1
CASSASGTANTEAFF
TGTGCCAGCAGCGCATCCGGGACAGCCAACACTGAAGCTTTCTTT
>-|TRBJ2-7|TRBV7-8|TRBD1
CASSSGTELYEQYF
TGTGCCAGCAGCTCCGGGACAGAGCTCTACGAGCAGTACTTC
>-|TRBJ1-4|TRBV5-1|-
CASSYSNDEKLFF
TGCGCCAGCAGCTATAGCAATGATGAAAAACTGTTTTTT
>-|TRBJ2-7|TRBV28|-
CASSLGRGTYEQYF
TGTGCCAGCAGTTTAGGCAGGGGGACTTACGAGCAGTACTTC
>-|TRBJ1-4|TRBV28|TRBD1
CASVGGRGFEKLFF
TGTGCCAGCGTAGGGGGCAGGGGTTTTGAAAAACTGTTTTTT